This is a list of T cell receptor beta chains from one sample in a study of shared T cell receptors in the human thymus. Sequenced by immunoSEQ multiplex PCR; TCRdb stores in-frame clones only, minus some. The sample lists about 660,000 clones, around 87% occurring once. These data are also associated with another study on human thymus T cells.

Material for sequencing was thymocytes. All receptors derive from a boy younger than two with a congenital heart defect. Each CDR3 is given with its conserved first and last residue. The D gene is left open where the match is weak. Size values are once, few and many counts, or a class for expanded clones, and some rows have none.

clone size: -
V gene: TRBV4-3
J gene: TRBJ2-4
D gene: TRBD2
CDR3 DNA: TGCGCCAGCAGCCAAGTGTGGGGTAGCGGGGATGCGGGAATTCAGTACTTC
CDR3 protein: CASSQVWGSGDAGIQYF

clone size: -
V gene: TRBV11-3
J gene: TRBJ1-1
D gene: -
CDR3 DNA: TGTGCCAGCAGCGACACCTTCTCCCCGAACACTGAAGCTTTCTTT
CDR3 protein: CASSDTFSPNTEAFF

clone size: -
V gene: TRBV9
J gene: TRBJ2-2
D gene: TRBD1
CDR3 DNA: TGTGCCAGCAGCGGTCCGAGTAAGGGACAGGAAACCGGGGAGCTGTTTTTT
CDR3 protein: CASSGPSKGQETGELFF

clone size: -
V gene: TRBV7-9
J gene: TRBJ2-1
D gene: TRBD1
CDR3 DNA: TGTGCCAGCAGCTTAAGGGGTCGTGACAGGGACCCCTCCTACAATGAGCAGTTCTTC
CDR3 protein: CASSLRGRDRDPSYNEQFF

clone size: -
V gene: TRBV30
J gene: TRBJ1-5
D gene: TRBD1
CDR3 DNA: TGTGCCTGGAGTGTACGGGGGACAGCAAATCAGCCCCAGCATTTT
CDR3 protein: CAWSVRGTANQPQHF

clone size: once
V gene: TRBV4-3
J gene: TRBJ2-1
D gene: TRBD2
CDR3 DNA: TGCGCCAGCAGCCAAGAGAGGGTTAGCGGGAGAGACGACAATGAGCAGTTCTTC
CDR3 protein: CASSQERVSGRDDNEQFF

clone size: once
V gene: TRBV7-2
J gene: TRBJ2-7
D gene: -
CDR3 DNA: TGTGCCAGCAGCCGATCGACAGGCTCCTACGAGCAGTACTTC
CDR3 protein: CASSRSTGSYEQYF

clone size: few
V gene: TRBV28
J gene: TRBJ1-1
D gene: -
CDR3 DNA: TGTGCCACGCTAAGGGGGACTGAAGCTTTCTTT
CDR3 protein: CATLRGTEAFF

clone size: few
V gene: TRBV7-3
J gene: TRBJ1-3
D gene: -
CDR3 DNA: TGTGCCAGCAGCCCAGGGCCCTCTGGAAACACCATATATTTT
CDR3 protein: CASSPGPSGNTIYF

clone size: once
V gene: TRBV11-3
J gene: TRBJ2-7
D gene: TRBD2
CDR3 DNA: TGTGCCAGCAGCTACACTAGCGGGAGGGCCGACGAGCAGTACTTC
CDR3 protein: CASSYTSGRADEQYF

clone size: few
V gene: TRBV28
J gene: TRBJ2-7
D gene: -
CDR3 DNA: TGTGCCAGTGGGGGGAGATACGAGCAGTACTTC
CDR3 protein: CASGGRYEQYF

clone size: once
V gene: TRBV2
J gene: TRBJ1-2
D gene: -
CDR3 DNA: TGTGCCAGCAGTGAACAAGGGGACTATGGCTACACCTTC
CDR3 protein: CASSEQGDYGYTF

clone size: few
V gene: TRBV6-6
J gene: TRBJ1-2
D gene: -
CDR3 DNA: TGTGCCAGCAGTCCCAGCAGGCCGGGCTACACCTTC
CDR3 protein: CASSPSRPGYTF

clone size: -
V gene: TRBV4-3
J gene: TRBJ2-3
D gene: TRBD1
CDR3 DNA: TGCGCCAGCAGCCTATGGGACAGGGGAACAGATACGCAGTATTTT
CDR3 protein: CASSLWDRGTDTQYF

clone size: -
V gene: TRBV4-3
J gene: TRBJ2-1
D gene: TRBD2
CDR3 DNA: TGCGCCAGCAGCCACCTCCCCCTAGCGGGAGTAAGCAATGAGCAGTTCTTC
CDR3 protein: CASSHLPLAGVSNEQFF

clone size: -
V gene: TRBV12-5
J gene: TRBJ2-7
D gene: -
CDR3 DNA: TGTGCTAGTGGTTTGGCCCAGGGCCACGAGCAGTACTTC
CDR3 protein: CASGLAQGHEQYF

clone size: -
V gene: TRBV28
J gene: TRBJ2-1
D gene: TRBD2
CDR3 DNA: TGTGCCAGCAGTTTTTTCCCCTCACTAGCGGGGACCCACAATGAGCAGTTCTTC
CDR3 protein: CASSFFPSLAGTHNEQFF

clone size: once
V gene: TRBV14
J gene: TRBJ2-7
D gene: TRBD2
CDR3 DNA: TGTGCCAGCAGCCCCCATAGCGGGAGGAGCACCCACGAGCAGTACTTC
CDR3 protein: CASSPHSGRSTHEQYF

clone size: -
V gene: TRBV6-1
J gene: TRBJ1-3
D gene: -
CDR3 DNA: TGTGCCAGCAGTGAAGGACAGTTCTCCTCTGGAAACACCATATATTTT
CDR3 protein: CASSEGQFSSGNTIYF

clone size: -
V gene: TRBV5-1
J gene: TRBJ1-1
D gene: -
CDR3 DNA: TGCGCCAGCAGCTTGTCTCCAATTCGCGGCAGAATTAACACTGAAGCTTTCTTT
CDR3 protein: CASSLSPIRGRINTEAFF

clone size: -
V gene: TRBV27
J gene: TRBJ2-2
D gene: -
CDR3 DNA: TGTGCCAGCCGGAGCGGGTCCACCGGGGAGCTGTTTTTT
CDR3 protein: CASRSGSTGELFF

clone size: -
V gene: TRBV28
J gene: TRBJ1-4
D gene: -
CDR3 DNA: TGTGCCAGCTGCGGGGGTGAAAAACTGTTTTTT
CDR3 protein: CASCGGEKLFF

clone size: -
V gene: TRBV12-5
J gene: TRBJ1-1
D gene: TRBD1
CDR3 DNA: TGTGCTAGTGGTCGACAGGGGTTGGGCACTGAAGCTTTCTTT
CDR3 protein: CASGRQGLGTEAFF

clone size: -
V gene: TRBV19
J gene: TRBJ2-7
D gene: TRBD1
CDR3 DNA: TGTGCCAGTAGTAGAATGGGACAGGGAATTGTCTACGAGCAGTACTTC
CDR3 protein: CASSRMGQGIVYEQYF

clone size: -
V gene: TRBV14
J gene: TRBJ2-5
D gene: -
CDR3 DNA: TGTGCCAGCAGCCCCCACCTAGGGACCCAGTACTTC
CDR3 protein: CASSPHLGTQYF

clone size: -
V gene: TRBV4-3
J gene: TRBJ2-3
D gene: TRBD1
CDR3 DNA: TGCGCCAGCAGCCAAGTGGGGACAGGGAGGCATACGCAGTATTTT
CDR3 protein: CASSQVGTGRHTQYF

clone size: few
V gene: TRBV27
J gene: TRBJ2-1
D gene: TRBD2
CDR3 DNA: TGTGCCAGCAGTCTTCGGACTAGCGGGAGTCGGTCCTACAATGAGCAGTTCTTC
CDR3 protein: CASSLRTSGSRSYNEQFF

clone size: -
V gene: TRBV11-1
J gene: TRBJ2-7
D gene: TRBD2
CDR3 DNA: TGTGCCAGCAGTCTAGCGGGAGCTATCTCCTACGAGCAGTACTTC
CDR3 protein: CASSLAGAISYEQYF

clone size: -
V gene: TRBV25-1
J gene: TRBJ2-7
D gene: TRBD2
CDR3 DNA: TGTGCCAGCGCCCCAGGGGAGCGGGAGCGAGGGGACGAGCAGTACTTC
CDR3 protein: CASAPGERERGDEQYF

clone size: once
V gene: TRBV7-2
J gene: TRBJ1-5
D gene: TRBD1
CDR3 DNA: TGTGCCAGCAGCTTAGAGTCAGGACAGGGAATGGGCAATCAGCCCCAGCATTTT
CDR3 protein: CASSLESGQGMGNQPQHF

clone size: -
V gene: TRBV15
J gene: TRBJ1-1
D gene: -
CDR3 DNA: TGTGCCACCAGCAGAGATCTAGGGGGGGCCCGGCGGGCTTTCTTT
CDR3 protein: CATSRDLGGARRAFF

clone size: -
V gene: TRBV29-1
J gene: TRBJ2-1
D gene: -
CDR3 DNA: TGCAGCGTTGAAGGGTCTGGGCAGCCCTATCACAATGAGCAGTTCTTC
CDR3 protein: CSVEGSGQPYHNEQFF

clone size: once
V gene: TRBV5-6
J gene: TRBJ2-1
D gene: -
CDR3 DNA: TGTGCCAGCACTGAAACGAGCGGGCCATACAATGAGCAGTTCTTC
CDR3 protein: CASTETSGPYNEQFF

clone size: once
V gene: TRBV4-3
J gene: TRBJ2-2
D gene: -
CDR3 DNA: TGCGCCAGCAGCCAAGATTCCCCCAATCCGAACACCGGGGAGCTGTTTTTT
CDR3 protein: CASSQDSPNPNTGELFF

clone size: -
V gene: TRBV19
J gene: TRBJ2-1
D gene: TRBD2
CDR3 DNA: TGTGCCAGTAGTACATCGCCCGGGACTAGCGGGAGTAAAAAGCGGTTCTTC
CDR3 protein: CASSTSPGTSGSKKRFF

clone size: once
V gene: TRBV5-1
J gene: TRBJ1-2
D gene: -
CDR3 DNA: TGCGCCAGCAGCTTGGCCTGGCAGGGGACCAACTATGGCTACACCTTC
CDR3 protein: CASSLAWQGTNYGYTF

clone size: -
V gene: TRBV4-2
J gene: TRBJ2-5
D gene: TRBD2
CDR3 DNA: TGTGCCAGCAGCCAACGGGAGGCGGCCGTGGGGACCCAGTACTTC
CDR3 protein: CASSQREAAVGTQYF

clone size: -
V gene: TRBV25-1
J gene: TRBJ1-1
D gene: -
CDR3 DNA: TGTGCCAGCAGCCACAGGGCGAACACTGAAGCTTTCTTT
CDR3 protein: CASSHRANTEAFF

clone size: -
V gene: TRBV27
J gene: TRBJ2-2
D gene: TRBD1
CDR3 DNA: TGTGCCAGCAGTTTATCCGGGACAGGGGACACCGGGGAGCTGTTTTTT
CDR3 protein: CASSLSGTGDTGELFF

clone size: -
V gene: TRBV25-1
J gene: TRBJ1-2
D gene: TRBD1
CDR3 DNA: TGTGCCAGCAGTGAAGGGGACAGGGATAATGGGTATGGCTACACCTTC
CDR3 protein: CASSEGDRDNGYGYTF

clone size: -
V gene: TRBV28
J gene: TRBJ1-5
D gene: TRBD1
CDR3 DNA: TGTGCCAGCACGTTGACCCCCAGGGGGCATCAGCCCCAGCATTTT
CDR3 protein: CASTLTPRGHQPQHF

clone size: -
V gene: TRBV10-3
J gene: TRBJ2-5
D gene: TRBD2
CDR3 DNA: TGTGCCATCAGTGGGTCGACTAGCGGAGAAGAGACCCAGTACTTC
CDR3 protein: CAISGSTSGEETQYF

clone size: -
V gene: TRBV25-1
J gene: TRBJ2-3
D gene: TRBD2
CDR3 DNA: TGTGCCAGCACGACTAGCGGGAGCACAGATACGCAGTATTTT
CDR3 protein: CASTTSGSTDTQYF

clone size: -
V gene: TRBV7-3
J gene: TRBJ2-7
D gene: TRBD2
CDR3 DNA: TGTGCCAGCAGCTCCAGGGGACTAGGCTACGAGCAGTACTTC
CDR3 protein: CASSSRGLGYEQYF

clone size: few
V gene: TRBV28
J gene: TRBJ2-7
D gene: -
CDR3 DNA: TGTGCCAGCAGGACTAGCCCCTACAGGGTCCCCTACGAGCAGTACTTC
CDR3 protein: CASRTSPYRVPYEQYF

clone size: -
V gene: TRBV30
J gene: TRBJ2-1
D gene: -
CDR3 DNA: TGTGCCTGGATCCGGTCGTGGCCGGTGGGAGTAGGTGAGCAGTTCTTC
CDR3 protein: CAWIRSWPVGVGEQFF

clone size: -
V gene: TRBV2
J gene: TRBJ2-2
D gene: TRBD2
CDR3 DNA: TGTGCCAGCAGTGGGAGACTAGCGGACAGAACCGCGAACACCGGGGAGCTGTTTTTT
CDR3 protein: CASSGRLADRTANTGELFF

clone size: -
V gene: TRBV29-1
J gene: TRBJ2-1
D gene: TRBD2
CDR3 DNA: TGCAGCGTTACCCGACTAGCGGGAGGTCGAAGCTCCTACAATGAGCAGTTCTTC
CDR3 protein: CSVTRLAGGRSSYNEQFF

clone size: -
V gene: TRBV4-3
J gene: TRBJ2-7
D gene: TRBD2
CDR3 DNA: TGCGCCAGCAGCCCGTCACGGGAGGGCCCCCACGAGCAGTACTTC
CDR3 protein: CASSPSREGPHEQYF

clone size: -
V gene: TRBV18
J gene: TRBJ2-6
D gene: TRBD1
CDR3 DNA: TGTGCCAGCTCACCACAGGGGGCGCGATTTACTGGGGCCAACGTCCTGACTTTC
CDR3 protein: CASSPQGARFTGANVLTF

clone size: -
V gene: TRBV5-4
J gene: TRBJ2-1
D gene: TRBD2
CDR3 DNA: TGTGCCAGCAGCGCGGCTAGCGGTAGCTCCTACAATGAGCAGTTCTTC
CDR3 protein: CASSAASGSSYNEQFF

clone size: -
V gene: TRBV19
J gene: TRBJ2-5
D gene: TRBD2
CDR3 DNA: TGTGCCAGTAGTATTCTAGCGGAACAAGAGACCCAGTACTTC
CDR3 protein: CASSILAEQETQYF